The clone carrying this T cell receptor (beta chain) appeared many times. Its target is unknown. This sample was taken from a study of identical twins. A universal primer site was incorporated via template switching, and the cDNA contained unique molecular identifiers. TCRdb fed the 5' RACE reads into MiXCR, producing one record per CDR3 protein. Of under 500,000 distinct CDR3 sequences in the sample, 13% to 15% were seen once. Whole-study findings and limits: Within cord blood, abundant beta clonotypes carried fewer insertions, but memory repertoires showed no such trend. The degree of excess twin sharing was weaker in beta out-of-frame sequences. Analyses based on zero insertions could be partly confounded by invariant MAIT and iNKT cells.

These same records also appear under a second study, on yellow fever vaccine responses in identical twins.

Sample: CD4+ T cells sorted from blood. This clonotype originated in a woman aged 18 to 35 in good health.

The CDR3 reads CSVAPGQSNEQFF. Here the CDR3 DNA reads TGCAGCGTGGCTCCGGGACAGTCCAATGAGCAGTTCTTC. This rearrangement joins TRBV29-1 to TRBJ2-1; 7 nucleotides align to TRBD1. From germline, CDR1 is SQVTM and CDR2 ANQGSEA. With V trimmed by 6 bases and J by 6 bases, 8 bases remained unmatched. This CDR3 is 13 amino acids long.